A single T cell receptor beta chain is shown here with its context. These data come from a study of blood T cell repertoires in COVID-19. Study-wide context: Sources were T cells, B-cell-depleted T cells, or PBMCs; the material itself was cDNA or gDNA.

Authors' data handling: Nucleated cell counts were estimated from reference gene primer amplification. Using immunoSEQ multiplex PCR, the repertoire was profiled, and TCRdb retains in-frame clones only, with some absent. D and trimming were read from the DNA, whereas the V and J calls and clone size are those reported in that table. The sample carries about 120,000 clones, roughly 80% recorded once. V lost 2 bases, J lost 6 bases, and 10 bases lay in between. CDR1 is SGHTA, CDR2 FQGTGA, per germline. The length of the CDR3 is 14 residues. This receptor was identified in a woman aged 60-75 years with acute or convalescent COVID-19. This rearrangement joins TRBV7-3 to TRBJ2-2; the D gene is possibly TRBD2 (5 bases). The sequenced sample consisted of peripheral blood. The CDR3 bases are TGTGCCAGCAGCTTATTTCCGGGGTCCGGGGAGCTGTTTTTT. It yields the protein CASSLFPGSGELFF.